These T cell receptor beta chains were read from a single sample in a study of T cell responses to AZD1222 COVID-19 vaccine. Here immunoSEQ multiplex PCR was the method, and the copy in TCRdb shows in-frame clones only, minus some. The sample has more than 100,000 clones; around 92% are singletons. Sample: peripheral blood, taken on day 0 of AZD1222 vaccination. Every receptor here comes from an adult in good health. Each CDR3 is given with its conserved first and last residue. Each record gives: D gene, J gene, clone size, V gene, CDR3 protein, CDR3 DNA. D genes are given only for firm matches. Some rows have no size entry. The others give once, few or many, or a class for an expanded clone.

NA	TRBJ1-5	few	TRBV28	CASSFGERSNQPQHF	TGTGCCAGCAGTTTCGGGGAGCGAAGCAATCAGCCCCAGCATTTT
NA	TRBJ1-3	NA	TRBV30	CAWSPWGGNTIYF	TGTGCCTGGAGTCCCTGGGGAGGAAACACCATATATTTT
NA	TRBJ1-4	NA	TRBV4-1	CASSQGAQRNEKLFF	TGCGCCAGCAGCCAAGGGGCACAAAGAAATGAAAAACTGTTTTTT
NA	TRBJ2-7	NA	TRBV2	CASIPMGFQYEQYF	TGTGCCAGCATTCCAATGGGATTTCAGTACGAGCAGTACTTC
TRBD1	TRBJ1-2	once	TRBV9	CASSSGAGGKNYGYTF	TGTGCCAGCAGCTCCGGTGCAGGGGGAAAGAACTATGGCTACACCTTC
TRBD1	TRBJ2-7	once	TRBV29-1	CSVEWTGQGSYEQYF	TGCAGCGTTGAATGGACGGGACAGGGGTCCTACGAGCAGTACTTC
TRBD2	TRBJ2-7	once	TRBV7-9	CASSSSRGGGAIYEQYF	TGTGCCAGCAGCTCCTCGCGGGGCGGGGGTGCCATCTACGAGCAGTACTTC
TRBD1	TRBJ1-2	NA	TRBV12-3/TRBV12-4	CASSLDRGRYTF	TGTGCCAGCAGCCTTGACAGGGGGAGATACACCTTC
NA	TRBJ1-5	once	TRBV5-6	CASSYRVGNQPQHF	TGTGCCAGCAGCTACAGGGTTGGCAATCAGCCCCAGCATTTT
NA	TRBJ2-4	NA	TRBV2	CASRGTQTKNIQYF	TGTGCCAGCAGGGGGACCCAAACCAAAAACATTCAGTACTTC
NA	TRBJ2-4	NA	TRBV7-2	CASSYGGFGNIQYF	TGTGCCAGCAGCTACGGTGGGTTTGGAAACATTCAGTACTTC
NA	TRBJ2-1	NA	TRBV7-9	CASSLLNNEQFF	TGTGCCAGCAGCTTACTGAACAATGAGCAGTTCTTC
NA	TRBJ2-1	NA	TRBV27	CASSRVSLDRLNEQFF	TGTGCCAGCAGTCGAGTGTCTTTGGACAGACTCAATGAGCAGTTCTTC
NA	TRBJ2-2	NA	TRBV19	CASSIALEVGELFF	TGTGCCAGTAGTATAGCCCTGGAGGTAGGGGAGCTGTTTTTT
TRBD2	TRBJ2-1	NA	TRBV4-3	CASSQDWTRGVGEQFF	TGCGCCAGCAGCCAAGATTGGACTCGGGGGGTAGGGGAGCAGTTCTTC
NA	TRBJ2-5	once	TRBV19	CASSITGQETQYF	TGTGCCAGTAGTATCACAGGGCAAGAGACCCAGTACTTC
NA	TRBJ2-5	NA	TRBV9	CASSVAGGARETQYF	TGTGCCAGCAGCGTAGCGGGGGGCGCTCGGGAGACCCAGTACTTC
TRBD2	TRBJ2-1	NA	TRBV18	CASSPSGSIYNEQFF	TGTGCCAGCTCACCTAGCGGGAGTATATACAATGAGCAGTTCTTC
TRBD1	TRBJ2-5	NA	TRBV9	CASSVEQGAWETQYF	TGTGCCAGCAGCGTAGAACAGGGGGCTTGGGAGACCCAGTACTTC
NA	TRBJ1-2	NA	TRBV6-4	CASTKDGGGNYGYTF	TGTGCCAGCACAAAGGACGGGGGAGGGAACTATGGCTACACCTTC